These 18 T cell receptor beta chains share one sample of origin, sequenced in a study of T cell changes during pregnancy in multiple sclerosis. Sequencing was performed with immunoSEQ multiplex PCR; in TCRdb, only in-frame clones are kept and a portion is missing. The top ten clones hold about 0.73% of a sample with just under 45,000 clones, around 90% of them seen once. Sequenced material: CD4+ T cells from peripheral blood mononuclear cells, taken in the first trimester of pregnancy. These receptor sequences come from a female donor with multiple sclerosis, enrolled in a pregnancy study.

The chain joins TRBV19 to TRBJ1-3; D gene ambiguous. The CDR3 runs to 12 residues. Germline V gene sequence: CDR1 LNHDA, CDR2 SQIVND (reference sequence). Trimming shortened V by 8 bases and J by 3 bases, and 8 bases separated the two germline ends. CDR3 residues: CASGGLGNTIYF. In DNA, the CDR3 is TGTGCCAGTGGCGGACTTGGAAACACCATATATTTT.

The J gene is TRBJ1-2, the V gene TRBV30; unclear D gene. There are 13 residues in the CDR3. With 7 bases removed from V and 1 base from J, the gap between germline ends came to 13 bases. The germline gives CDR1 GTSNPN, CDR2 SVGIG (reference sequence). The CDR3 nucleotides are TGTGCCTCCGTTCCCGTTCTTAACTATGGCTACACCTTC. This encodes CASVPVLNYGYTF.

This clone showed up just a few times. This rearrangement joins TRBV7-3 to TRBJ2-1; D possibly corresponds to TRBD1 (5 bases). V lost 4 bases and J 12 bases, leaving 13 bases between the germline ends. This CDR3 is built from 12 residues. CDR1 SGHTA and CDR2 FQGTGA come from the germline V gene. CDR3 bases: TGTGCCAGCAGCTCGGACACGTTCAGGCAGTTCTTC. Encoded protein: CASSSDTFRQFF. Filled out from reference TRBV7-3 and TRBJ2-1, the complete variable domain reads GAGVSQTPSNKVTEKGKYVELRCDPISGHTALYWYRQSLGQGPEFLIYFQGTGAADDSGLPNDRFFAVRPEGSVSTLKIQRTERGDSAVYLCASSSDTFRQFFGPGTRLTVL.

CDR3 bases: TGTGCCAGCAGTTTTCTTCGACAGAGTTCGCAGTATTTT. Its protein is CASSFLRQSSQYF. This chain uses TRBV28 with TRBJ2-3, with D possibly matching TRBD1 (5 bases). V was trimmed by 3 bases and J by 10 bases, leaving 14 bases between them. This CDR3 region has 13 residues. From germline, CDR1 is MDHEN and CDR2 SYDVKM.

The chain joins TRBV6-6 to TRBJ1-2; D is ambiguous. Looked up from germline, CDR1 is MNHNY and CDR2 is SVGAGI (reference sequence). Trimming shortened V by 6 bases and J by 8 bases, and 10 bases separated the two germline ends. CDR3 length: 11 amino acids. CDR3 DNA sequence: TGTGCCAGCAGCCGGAGTGGAGGCTACACCTTC. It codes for CASSRSGGYTF.

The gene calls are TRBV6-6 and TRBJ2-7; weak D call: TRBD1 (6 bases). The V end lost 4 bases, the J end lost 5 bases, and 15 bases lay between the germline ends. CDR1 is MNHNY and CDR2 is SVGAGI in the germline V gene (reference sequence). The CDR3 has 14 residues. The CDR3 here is CASSLIIGGNEQYF. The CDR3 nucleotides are TGTGCCAGCAGTTTAATAATTGGGGGCAACGAGCAGTACTTC.

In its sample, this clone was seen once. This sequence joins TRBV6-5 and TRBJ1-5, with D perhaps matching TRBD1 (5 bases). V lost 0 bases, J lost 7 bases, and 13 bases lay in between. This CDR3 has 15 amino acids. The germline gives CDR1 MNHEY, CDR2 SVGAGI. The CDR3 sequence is CASSYSGGLRQPQHF. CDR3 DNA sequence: TGTGCCAGCAGTTACTCGGGGGGACTCCGACAGCCCCAGCATTTT.

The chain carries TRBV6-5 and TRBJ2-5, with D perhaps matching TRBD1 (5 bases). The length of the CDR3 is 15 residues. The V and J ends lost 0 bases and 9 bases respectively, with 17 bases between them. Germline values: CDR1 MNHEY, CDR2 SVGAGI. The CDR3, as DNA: TGTGCCAGCAGTTACTCGATACAGGCGACTTCGGCCCAGTACTTC. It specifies CASSYSIQATSAQYF.

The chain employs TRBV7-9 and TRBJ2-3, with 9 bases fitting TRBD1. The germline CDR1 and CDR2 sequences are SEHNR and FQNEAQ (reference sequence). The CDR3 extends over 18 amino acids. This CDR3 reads CASLLEGQGRHSTDTQYF. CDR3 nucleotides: TGTGCTTCCCTCTTGGAGGGACAGGGACGTCATTCCACAGATACGCAGTATTTT.

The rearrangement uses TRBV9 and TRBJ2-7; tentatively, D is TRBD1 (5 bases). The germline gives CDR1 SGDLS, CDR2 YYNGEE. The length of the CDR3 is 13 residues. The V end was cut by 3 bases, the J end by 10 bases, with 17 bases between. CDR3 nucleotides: TGTGCCAGCAGCGCCCTTTTTCAGGGTACCCAGTACTTC. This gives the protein CASSALFQGTQYF.

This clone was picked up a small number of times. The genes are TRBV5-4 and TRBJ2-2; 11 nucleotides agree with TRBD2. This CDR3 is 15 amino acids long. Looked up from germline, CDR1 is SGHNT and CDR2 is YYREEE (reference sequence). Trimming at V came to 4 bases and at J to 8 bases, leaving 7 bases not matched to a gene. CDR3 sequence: CASSITSGRGGELFF. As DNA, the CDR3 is TGTGCCAGCAGCATAACTAGCGGGAGAGGAGGGGAGCTGTTTTTT.

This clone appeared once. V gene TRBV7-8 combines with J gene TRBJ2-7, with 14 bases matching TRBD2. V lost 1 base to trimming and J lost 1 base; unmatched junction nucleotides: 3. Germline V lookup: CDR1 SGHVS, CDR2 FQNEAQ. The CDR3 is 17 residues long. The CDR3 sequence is CASSLGGLAGVSYEQYF. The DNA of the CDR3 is TGTGCCAGCAGCTTAGGGGGACTAGCGGGAGTATCCTACGAGCAGTACTTC.

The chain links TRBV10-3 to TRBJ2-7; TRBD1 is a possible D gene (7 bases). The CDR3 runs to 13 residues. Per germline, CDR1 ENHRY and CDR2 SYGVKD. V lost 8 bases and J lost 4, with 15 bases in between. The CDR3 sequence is CAILEGAKYEQYF. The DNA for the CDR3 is TGTGCCATCTTGGAGGGGGCTAAGTACGAGCAGTACTTC.

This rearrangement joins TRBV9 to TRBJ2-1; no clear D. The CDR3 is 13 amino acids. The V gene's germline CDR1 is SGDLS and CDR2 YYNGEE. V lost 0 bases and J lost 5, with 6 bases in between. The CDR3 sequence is CASSVAPDNEQFF. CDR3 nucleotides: TGTGCCAGCAGCGTAGCCCCGGACAATGAGCAGTTCTTC.

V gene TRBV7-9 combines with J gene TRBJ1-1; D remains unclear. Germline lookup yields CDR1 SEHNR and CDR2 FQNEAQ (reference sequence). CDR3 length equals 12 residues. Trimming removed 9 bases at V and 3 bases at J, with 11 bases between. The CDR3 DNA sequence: TGTGCCAGTTCGCTCGAGTACACTGAAGCTTTCTTT. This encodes CASSLEYTEAFF. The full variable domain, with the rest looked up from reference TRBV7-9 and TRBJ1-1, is DTGVSQNPRHKITKRGQNVTFRCDPISEHNRLYWYRQTLGQGPEFLTYFQNEAQLEKSRLLSDRFSAERPKGSFSTLEIQRTEQGDSAMYLCASSLEYTEAFFGQGTRLTVV.

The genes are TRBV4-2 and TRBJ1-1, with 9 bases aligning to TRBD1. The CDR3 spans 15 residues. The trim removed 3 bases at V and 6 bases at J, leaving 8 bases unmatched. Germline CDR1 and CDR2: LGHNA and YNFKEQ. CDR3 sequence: CASSHRTGEVSEAFF. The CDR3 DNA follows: TGTGCCAGCAGCCATCGGACAGGGGAAGTGTCTGAAGCTTTCTTT.

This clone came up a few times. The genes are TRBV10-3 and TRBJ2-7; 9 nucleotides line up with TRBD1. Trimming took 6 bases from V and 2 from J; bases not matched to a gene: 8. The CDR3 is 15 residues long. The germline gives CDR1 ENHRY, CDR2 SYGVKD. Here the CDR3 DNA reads TGTGCCATCAGGAAGGGACAGGGACCAACCTACGAGCAGTACTTC. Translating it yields CAIRKGQGPTYEQYF.

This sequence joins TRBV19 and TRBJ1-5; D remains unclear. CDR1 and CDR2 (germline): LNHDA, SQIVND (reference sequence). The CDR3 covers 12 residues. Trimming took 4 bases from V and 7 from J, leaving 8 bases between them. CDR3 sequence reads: CASSNLEQPQHF. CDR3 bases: TGTGCCAGTAGTAACCTAGAGCAGCCCCAGCATTTT.